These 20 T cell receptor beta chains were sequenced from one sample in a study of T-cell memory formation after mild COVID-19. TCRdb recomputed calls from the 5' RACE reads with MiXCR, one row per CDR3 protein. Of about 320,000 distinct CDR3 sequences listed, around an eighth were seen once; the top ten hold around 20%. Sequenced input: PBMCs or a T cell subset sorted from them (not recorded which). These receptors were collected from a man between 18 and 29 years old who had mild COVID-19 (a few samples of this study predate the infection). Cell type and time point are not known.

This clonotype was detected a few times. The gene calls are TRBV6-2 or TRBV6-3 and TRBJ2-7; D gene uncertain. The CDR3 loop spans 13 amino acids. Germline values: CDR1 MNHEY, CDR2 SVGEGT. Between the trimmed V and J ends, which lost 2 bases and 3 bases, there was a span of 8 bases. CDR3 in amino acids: CASSYASLYEQYV. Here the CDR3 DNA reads TGTGCCAGCAGTTACGCTTCTCTCTACGAGCAGTACGTC.

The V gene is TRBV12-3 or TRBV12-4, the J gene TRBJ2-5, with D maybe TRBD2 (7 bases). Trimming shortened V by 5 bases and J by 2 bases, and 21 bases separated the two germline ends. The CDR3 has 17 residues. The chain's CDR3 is CASSLGDGRGGQETQYF. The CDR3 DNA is TGTGCCAGCAGTCTCGGGGATGGTAGGGGGGGGCAAGAGACCCAGTACTTC.

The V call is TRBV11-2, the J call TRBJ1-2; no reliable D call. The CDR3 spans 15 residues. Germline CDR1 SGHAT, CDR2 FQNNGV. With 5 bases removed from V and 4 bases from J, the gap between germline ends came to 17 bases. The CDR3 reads CASSPIKGRRYGYTF. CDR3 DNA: TGTGCCAGCAGCCCGATTAAGGGAAGGCGCTATGGCTACACCTTC.

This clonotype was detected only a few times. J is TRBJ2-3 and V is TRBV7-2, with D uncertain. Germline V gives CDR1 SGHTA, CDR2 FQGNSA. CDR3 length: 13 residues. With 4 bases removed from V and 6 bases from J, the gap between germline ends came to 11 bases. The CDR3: CASSSYTMDTQYF. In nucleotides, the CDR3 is TGTGCCAGCAGCTCCTATACTATGGATACGCAGTATTTT.

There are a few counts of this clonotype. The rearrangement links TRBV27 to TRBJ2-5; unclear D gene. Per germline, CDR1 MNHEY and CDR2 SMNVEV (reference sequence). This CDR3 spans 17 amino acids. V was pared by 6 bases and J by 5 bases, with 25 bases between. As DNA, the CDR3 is TGTGCCAGCAGCTTCGGCCGTGGTCAGGAGTATAGGGAGACCCAGTACTTC. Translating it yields CASSFGRGQEYRETQYF.

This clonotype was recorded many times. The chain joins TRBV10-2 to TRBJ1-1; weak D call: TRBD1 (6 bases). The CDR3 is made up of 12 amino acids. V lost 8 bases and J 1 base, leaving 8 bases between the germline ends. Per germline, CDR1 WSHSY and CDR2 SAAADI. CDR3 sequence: CASQTGNTEAFF. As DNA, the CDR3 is TGCGCCAGCCAGACAGGGAACACTGAAGCTTTCTTT.

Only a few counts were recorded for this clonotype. The CDR3 loop reads CASRPGRAEKFQAFF. As DNA, the CDR3 is TGTGCCAGCAGACCTGGACGGGCTGAAAAATTTCAAGCTTTCTTT. The chain recombines TRBV6-6 with TRBJ1-1; no definite D call. Trimming removed 6 bases at V and 9 bases at J, with 23 bases between. Germline CDR1 MNHNY, CDR2 SVGAGI (reference sequence). This CDR3 is built from 15 residues.

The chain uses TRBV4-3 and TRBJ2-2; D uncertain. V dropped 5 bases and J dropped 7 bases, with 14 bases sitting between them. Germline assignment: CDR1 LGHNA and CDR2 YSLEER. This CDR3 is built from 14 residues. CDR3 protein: CASSANPPFGELFF. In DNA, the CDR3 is TGCGCCAGCAGCGCAAACCCTCCTTTCGGGGAGCTGTTTTTT.

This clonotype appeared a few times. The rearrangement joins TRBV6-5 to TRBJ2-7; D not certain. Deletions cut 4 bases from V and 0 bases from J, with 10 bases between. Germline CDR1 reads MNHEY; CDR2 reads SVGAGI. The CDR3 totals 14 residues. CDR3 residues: CASSSPDPSYEQYF. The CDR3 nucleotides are TGTGCCAGCAGTTCCCCTGACCCCTCCTACGAGCAGTACTTC.

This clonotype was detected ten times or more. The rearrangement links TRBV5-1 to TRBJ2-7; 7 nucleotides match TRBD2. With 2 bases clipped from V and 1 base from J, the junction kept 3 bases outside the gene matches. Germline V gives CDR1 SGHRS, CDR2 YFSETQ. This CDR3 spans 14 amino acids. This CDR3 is CASSFAGVSYEQYF. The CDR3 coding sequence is TGCGCCAGCAGCTTCGCGGGGGTTTCCTACGAGCAGTACTTC.

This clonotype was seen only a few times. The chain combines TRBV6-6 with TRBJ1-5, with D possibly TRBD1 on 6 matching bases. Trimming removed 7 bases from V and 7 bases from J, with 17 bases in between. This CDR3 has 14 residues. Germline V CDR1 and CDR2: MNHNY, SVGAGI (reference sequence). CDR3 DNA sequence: TGTGCCAGCACCAAGATAGGGGGAGACCAGCCCCAGCATTTT. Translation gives CASTKIGGDQPQHF.

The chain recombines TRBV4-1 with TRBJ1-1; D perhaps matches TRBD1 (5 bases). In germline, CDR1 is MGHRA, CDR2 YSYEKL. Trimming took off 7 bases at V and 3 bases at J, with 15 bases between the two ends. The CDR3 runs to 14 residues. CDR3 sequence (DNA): TGCGCCAGCACCGGAATAGTGGGGGACACTGAAGCTTTCTTT. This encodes CASTGIVGDTEAFF.

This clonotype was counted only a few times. The chain's CDR3 is CASSLSWTGSYEQYV. CDR3 DNA: TGTGCCAGCAGTTTAAGTTGGACAGGATCCTACGAGCAGTACGTC. The chain combines TRBV28 with TRBJ2-7, with 7 nucleotides matching TRBD1. This CDR3 region has 15 residues. With V trimmed by 2 bases and J by 1 base, 5 bases remained unmatched. The germline gives CDR1 MDHEN, CDR2 SYDVKM.

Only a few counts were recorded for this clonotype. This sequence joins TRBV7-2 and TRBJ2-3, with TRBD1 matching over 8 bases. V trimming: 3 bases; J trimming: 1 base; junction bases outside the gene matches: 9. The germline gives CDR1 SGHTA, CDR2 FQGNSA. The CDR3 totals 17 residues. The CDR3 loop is CASSLAGTGSRTDTQYF. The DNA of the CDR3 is TGTGCCAGCAGCTTGGCCGGGACAGGCAGTCGCACAGATACGCAGTATTTT.

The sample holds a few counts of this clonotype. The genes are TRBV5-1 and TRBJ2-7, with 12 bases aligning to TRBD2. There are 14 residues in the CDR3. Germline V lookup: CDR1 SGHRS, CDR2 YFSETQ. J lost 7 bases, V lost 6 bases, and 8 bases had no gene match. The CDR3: CASKPTSGGREQYF. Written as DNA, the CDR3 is TGCGCCAGCAAACCAACTAGCGGGGGGCGAGAGCAGTACTTC.

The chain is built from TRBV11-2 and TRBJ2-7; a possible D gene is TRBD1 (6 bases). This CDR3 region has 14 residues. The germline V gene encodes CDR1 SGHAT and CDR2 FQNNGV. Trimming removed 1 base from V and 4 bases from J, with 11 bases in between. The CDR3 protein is CASSLAWTAYEQYF. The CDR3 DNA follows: TGTGCCAGCAGCTTAGCCTGGACAGCTTACGAGCAGTACTTC.

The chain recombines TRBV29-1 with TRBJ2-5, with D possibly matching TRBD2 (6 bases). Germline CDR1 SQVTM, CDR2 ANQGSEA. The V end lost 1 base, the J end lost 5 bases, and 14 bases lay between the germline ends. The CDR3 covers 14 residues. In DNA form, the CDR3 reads TGCAGCGTTGAAGCCCGGGGCGGAGGGGAGACCCAGTACTTC. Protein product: CSVEARGGGETQYF.

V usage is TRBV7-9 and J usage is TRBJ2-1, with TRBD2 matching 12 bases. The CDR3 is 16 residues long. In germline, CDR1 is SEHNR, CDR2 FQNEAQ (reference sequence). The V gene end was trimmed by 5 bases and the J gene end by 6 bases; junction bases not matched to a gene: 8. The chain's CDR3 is CASSASPSGGANEQFF. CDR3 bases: TGTGCCAGCAGCGCCTCCCCTAGCGGGGGGGCCAATGAGCAGTTCTTC.

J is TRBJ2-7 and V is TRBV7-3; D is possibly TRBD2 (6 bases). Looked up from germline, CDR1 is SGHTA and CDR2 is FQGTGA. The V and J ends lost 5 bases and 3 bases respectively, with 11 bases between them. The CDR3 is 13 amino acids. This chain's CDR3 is CASSGRDGYEQYF. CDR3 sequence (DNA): TGTGCCAGCAGCGGGCGGGACGGCTACGAGCAGTACTTC.

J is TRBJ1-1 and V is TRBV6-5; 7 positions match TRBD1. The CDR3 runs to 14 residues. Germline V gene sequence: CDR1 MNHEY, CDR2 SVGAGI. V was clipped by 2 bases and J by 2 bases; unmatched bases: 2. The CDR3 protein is CASSYTGDNTEAFF. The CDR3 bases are TGTGCCAGCAGTTACACAGGGGATAACACTGAAGCTTTCTTT.